This T cell receptor (beta chain) emerged from a study of CD8 T cells in ankylosing spondylitis. TCRdb re-derived calls from the 5' RACE reads in MiXCR, one entry per CDR3 protein. The data show about 110,000 distinct CDR3 sequences, with about 25% seen just once and more than 9% held by the top ten. The TCR sequence derives from a male donor with ankylosing spondylitis. Sequencing was done on a sample of synovial fluid, either unsorted or a sorted T cell fraction (not recorded which).

CDR3 sequence reads: CASSLQGRANGYTF. CDR3 bases: TGTGCCAGCAGTTTACAGGGCAGGGCGAATGGCTACACCTTC. The chain combines TRBV12-3 or TRBV12-4 with TRBJ1-2; D might be TRBD1 (5 bases). Trimming removed 2 bases at V and 6 bases at J, with 13 bases between. The CDR3 has 14 residues.